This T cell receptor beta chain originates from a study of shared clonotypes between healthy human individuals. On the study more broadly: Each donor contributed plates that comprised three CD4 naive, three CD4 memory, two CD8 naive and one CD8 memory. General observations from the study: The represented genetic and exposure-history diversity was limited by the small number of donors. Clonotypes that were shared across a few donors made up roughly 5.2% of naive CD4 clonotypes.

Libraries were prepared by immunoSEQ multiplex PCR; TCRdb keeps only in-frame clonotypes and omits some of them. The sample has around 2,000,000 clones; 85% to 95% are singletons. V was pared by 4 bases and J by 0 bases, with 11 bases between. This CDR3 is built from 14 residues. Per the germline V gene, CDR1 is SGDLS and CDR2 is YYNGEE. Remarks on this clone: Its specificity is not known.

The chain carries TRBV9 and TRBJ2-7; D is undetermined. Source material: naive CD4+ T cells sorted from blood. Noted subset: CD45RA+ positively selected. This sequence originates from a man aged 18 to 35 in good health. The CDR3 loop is CASSSHIGSYEQYF. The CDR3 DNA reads TGTGCCAGCAGCTCCCACATAGGCTCCTACGAGCAGTACTTC.